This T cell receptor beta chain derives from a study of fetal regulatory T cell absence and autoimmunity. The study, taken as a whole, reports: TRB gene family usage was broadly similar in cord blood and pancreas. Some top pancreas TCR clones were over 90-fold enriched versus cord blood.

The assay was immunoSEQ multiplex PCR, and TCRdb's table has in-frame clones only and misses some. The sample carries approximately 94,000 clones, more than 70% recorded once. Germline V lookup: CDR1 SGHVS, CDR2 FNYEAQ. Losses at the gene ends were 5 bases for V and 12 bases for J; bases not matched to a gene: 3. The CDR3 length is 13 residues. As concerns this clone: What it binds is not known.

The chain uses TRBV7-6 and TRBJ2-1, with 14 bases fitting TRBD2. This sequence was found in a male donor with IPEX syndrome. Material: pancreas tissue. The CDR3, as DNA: TGTGCCAGCAGCCTCGGACTAGCGGGAGGGCAGTTCTTC. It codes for CASSLGLAGGQFF.